A single sample gave rise to the 28 T cell receptor beta chains below, sequenced in a study of CXCR3-negative and CXCR3-positive naive CD8 T cells. All TRB cDNA libraries came from 5' RACE performed with UMI labels. TCRdb reworked the 5' RACE reads into one entry per CDR3 protein, no DNA. Its listing shows 70,000 to 95,000 distinct CDR3 sequences. Specimen: naive CXCR3- CD8+ T cells from blood. Subset indicated: CD45RO-CCR7+CD27+CD95- naive CD8+ T cells lacking CXCR3 (TNR3-). Receptors were obtained from a human donor in good health. Some clones in this sample may be carry-over from other donors' samples.

V and J are TRBV7-3 and TRBJ2-3; without DNA, the TCRdb call of TRBD1 cannot be checked. The CDR3 contains 15 residues. Germline lookup yields CDR1 SGHTA and CDR2 FQGTGA. CDR3 protein: CASSLTGGRTDTQYF.

The chain couples TRBV28 to TRBJ2-1; TCRdb designates TRBD2, a call that cannot be tested without DNA. CDR1 is MDHEN and CDR2 is SYDVKM in the germline V gene. The CDR3 runs to 14 residues. The CDR3 reads CASLSHGRLREQFF.

V is TRBV29-1 and J is TRBJ2-5; TCRdb picks TRBD2, but there is no DNA to check that call. Germline V lookup: CDR1 SQVTM, CDR2 ANQGSEA. The CDR3 spans 15 residues. CDR3 amino acids: CSVEFTAGVRETQYF.

V usage is TRBV5-1 and J usage is TRBJ1-1; TCRdb selects TRBD1, and the lack of DNA leaves this call unchecked. The CDR3 is 15 amino acids. Germline assignment: CDR1 SGHRS and CDR2 YFSETQ. The CDR3 loop is CASSLVLQGFTEAFF.

The chain joins TRBV12-3 or TRBV12-4 to TRBJ2-1. The CDR3 extends over 12 amino acids. CDR3 in amino acids: CASSFVGDEQFF.

The CDR3 here is CASSFPGGLAGEVNEQFF. This rearrangement joins TRBV7-9 to TRBJ2-1; the D call from TCRdb, TRBD2, cannot be confirmed without DNA. The CDR3 contains 18 residues. Per germline, CDR1 SEHNR and CDR2 FQNEAQ (reference sequence).

The V call is TRBV28, the J call TRBJ2-1; TCRdb's D gene call, TRBD2, goes unchecked for lack of DNA. CDR1 and CDR2 (germline): MDHEN, SYDVKM. The CDR3 extends over 14 amino acids. CDR3: CASSFSQSYNEQFF.

The rearrangement links TRBV20-1 to TRBJ2-7; lacking DNA, the TRBD1 call made by TCRdb goes unchecked. The CDR3 contains 13 residues. The germline V gene has CDR1 DFQATT and CDR2 SNEGSKA (reference sequence). CDR3 region: CSARQGVPYEQYF.

The genes are TRBV27 and TRBJ2-2; absent DNA, TCRdb's TRBD1 call cannot be checked. CDR1 is MNHEY and CDR2 is SMNVEV in the germline V gene (reference sequence). The CDR3 is 15 residues long. CDR3 region: CASTGTGPNYGELFF.

The chain has TRBV2 and TRBJ2-3. This CDR3 comprises 13 residues. Germline lookup yields CDR1 SNHLY and CDR2 FYNNEI. The CDR3 region is CASRESSTDTQYF.

V is TRBV2 and J is TRBJ2-7; with no DNA, the TCRdb D assignment of TRBD2 cannot be verified. The CDR3 runs 14 residues. The germline V gene has CDR1 SNHLY and CDR2 FYNNEI. The CDR3 sequence is CATYGAQSSYEQYF.

J is TRBJ2-4 and V is TRBV7-9; as DNA is missing, the TRBD1 call by TCRdb cannot be tested. Per the germline V gene, CDR1 is SEHNR and CDR2 is FQNEAQ (reference sequence). The CDR3 extends over 16 amino acids. The CDR3 is CASSAAGELAKNIQYF.

The chain recombines TRBV29-1 with TRBJ2-1; TCRdb outputs TRBD1, but without DNA this stays unchecked. This CDR3 region has 14 residues. CDR1 is SQVTM, CDR2 ANQGSEA, per germline. The CDR3 sequence: CSVPASSYANVQFF.

V and J are TRBV12-3 or TRBV12-4 and TRBJ2-7; TCRdb lists TRBD1, though no DNA is available to test this call. This CDR3 region has 13 residues. CDR3: CARSLGTGVEQYF.

This rearrangement joins TRBV12-5 to TRBJ1-6. The CDR3 contains 17 residues. CDR1 and CDR2 (germline): LGHNT, FRNRAP. CDR3 protein: CASGLVLGFQDNSPLHF. Supplemented by reference TRBV12-5 and TRBJ1-6, the full variable domain reads DARVTQTPRHKVTEMGQEVTMRCQPILGHNTVFWYRQTMMQGLELLAYFRNRAPLDDSGMPKDRFSAEMPDATLATLKIQPSEPRDSAVYFCASGLVLGFQDNSPLHFGNGTRLTVT.

V usage is TRBV10-3 and J usage is TRBJ2-2; with no DNA, the TCRdb D assignment of TRBD1 cannot be verified. This CDR3 spans 20 amino acids. Germline CDR1 and CDR2: ENHRY and SYGVKD. The CDR3 loop is CAISEPLTAKPFANTGELFF.

This sequence joins TRBV5-1 and TRBJ2-7. CDR3 length equals 12 residues. Germline CDR1 reads SGHRS; CDR2 reads YFSETQ. CDR3 in amino acids: CASSFGGNEQYF.

This chain uses TRBV9 with TRBJ2-3; no DNA is available, so the TRBD2 call from TCRdb remains unchecked. This CDR3 has 13 amino acids. CDR1 SGDLS and CDR2 YYNGEE come from the germline V gene. CDR3 residues: CASSVRRGDTQYF. Based on the CDR3 plus reference TRBV9 and TRBJ2-3, the full variable domain is DSGVTQTPKHLITATGQRVTLRCSPRSGDLSVYWYQQSLDQGLQFLIQYYNGEERAKGNILERFSAQQFPDLHSELNLSSLELGDSALYFCASSVRRGDTQYFGPGTRLTVL.

The V and J genes are TRBV28 and TRBJ2-7; TCRdb's D gene call, TRBD2, goes unchecked for lack of DNA. This CDR3 is built from 17 residues. CDR1 and CDR2 from the germline V gene are MDHEN and SYDVKM. This CDR3 reads CASSPGLAGALTYEQYF.

The gene calls are TRBV6-5 and TRBJ2-7; absent DNA, TCRdb's TRBD1 call cannot be checked. From germline, CDR1 is MNHEY and CDR2 SVGAGI. This CDR3 spans 14 amino acids. CDR3 in amino acids: CASSLGTSNYEQYF.

The genes are TRBV28 and TRBJ1-6; the TCRdb call, TRBD1, lacks DNA for checking. This CDR3 comprises 16 residues. CDR1 is MDHEN, CDR2 SYDVKM, per germline. The chain's CDR3 is CASSKAGTGELPPLHF.

The chain joins TRBV3-1 to TRBJ2-7; TCRdb indicates TRBD2, and absent DNA this call remains unverified. Germline V gene sequence: CDR1 LGHDT, CDR2 YNNKEL (reference sequence). There are 16 residues in the CDR3. The CDR3 sequence is CASSPGLAGGPNEQYF.

V usage is TRBV20-1 and J usage is TRBJ1-5. Germline V CDR1 and CDR2: DFQATT, SNEGSKA (reference sequence). The CDR3 has 14 amino acids. The CDR3 reads CSARDREGNQPQHF.

V usage is TRBV7-9 and J usage is TRBJ1-2. The length of the CDR3 is 11 residues. Looked up from germline, CDR1 is SEHNR and CDR2 is FQNEAQ (reference sequence). CDR3 residues: CASSHSSGYTF.

This chain uses TRBV7-2 with TRBJ2-4; without DNA, the TCRdb call of TRBD1 cannot be checked. Germline CDR1 SGHTA, CDR2 FQGNSA. The CDR3 has 16 residues. This CDR3 is CASSLDPRDAKNIQYF.

This chain joins TRBV29-1 and TRBJ2-7. The CDR3 spans 14 residues. CDR1 is SQVTM, CDR2 ANQGSEA, per germline. CDR3 loop: CSVDLETPPYEQYF.

The gene calls are TRBV6-1 and TRBJ2-2; no DNA is available, so the TRBD2 call from TCRdb remains unchecked. The CDR3 contains 16 residues. Germline-derived CDR1 and CDR2 are MNHNS and SASEGT. The CDR3 spells CASTLAGLAGAGELFF.

The chain couples TRBV29-1 to TRBJ2-7; TCRdb's D gene call, TRBD1, goes unchecked for lack of DNA. The CDR3 covers 12 residues. Germline V lookup: CDR1 SQVTM, CDR2 ANQGSEA. The CDR3 loop is CSVVGQGWEQYF.